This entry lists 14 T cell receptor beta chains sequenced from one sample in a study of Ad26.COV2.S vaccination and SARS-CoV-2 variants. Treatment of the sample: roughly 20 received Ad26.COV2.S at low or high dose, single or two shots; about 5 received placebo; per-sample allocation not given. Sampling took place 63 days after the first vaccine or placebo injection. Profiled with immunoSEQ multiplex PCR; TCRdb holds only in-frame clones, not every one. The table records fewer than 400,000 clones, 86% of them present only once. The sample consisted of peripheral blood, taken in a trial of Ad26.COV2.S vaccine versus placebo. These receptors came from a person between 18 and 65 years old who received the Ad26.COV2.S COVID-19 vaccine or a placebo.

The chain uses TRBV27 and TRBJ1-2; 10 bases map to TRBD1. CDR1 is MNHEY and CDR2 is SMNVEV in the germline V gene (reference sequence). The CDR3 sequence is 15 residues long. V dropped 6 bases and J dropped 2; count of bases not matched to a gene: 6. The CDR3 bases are TGTGCCAGCAGCGCCCCGGGACAGGGGAACTATGGCTACACCTTC. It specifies CASSAPGQGNYGYTF.

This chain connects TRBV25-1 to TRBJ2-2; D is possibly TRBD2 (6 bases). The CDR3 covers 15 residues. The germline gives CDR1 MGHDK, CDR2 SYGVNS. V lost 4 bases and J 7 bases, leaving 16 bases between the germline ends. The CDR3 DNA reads TGTGCCAGCAGTGTTGGGGGGACGAGGGACGGGGAGCTGTTTTTT. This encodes CASSVGGTRDGELFF.

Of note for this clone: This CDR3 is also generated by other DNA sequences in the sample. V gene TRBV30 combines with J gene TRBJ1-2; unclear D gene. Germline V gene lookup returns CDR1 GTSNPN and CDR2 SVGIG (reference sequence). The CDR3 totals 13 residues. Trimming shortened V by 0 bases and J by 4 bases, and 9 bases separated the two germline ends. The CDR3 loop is CAWSVRAGYGYTF. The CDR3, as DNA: TGTGCCTGGAGTGTACGGGCAGGCTATGGCTACACCTTC. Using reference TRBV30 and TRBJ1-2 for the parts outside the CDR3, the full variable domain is SQTIHQWPATLVQPVGSPLSLECTVEGTSNPNLYWYRQAAGRGLQLLFYSVGIGQISSEVPQNLSASRPQDRQFILSSKKLLLSDSGFYLCAWSVRAGYGYTFGSGTRLTVV.

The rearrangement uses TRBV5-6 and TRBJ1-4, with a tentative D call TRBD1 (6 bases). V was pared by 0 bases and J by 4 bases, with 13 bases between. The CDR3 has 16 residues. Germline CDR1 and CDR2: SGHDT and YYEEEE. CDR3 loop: CASSLGADRFNEKLFF. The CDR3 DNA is TGTGCCAGCAGCTTGGGAGCGGACAGATTTAATGAAAAACTGTTTTTT.

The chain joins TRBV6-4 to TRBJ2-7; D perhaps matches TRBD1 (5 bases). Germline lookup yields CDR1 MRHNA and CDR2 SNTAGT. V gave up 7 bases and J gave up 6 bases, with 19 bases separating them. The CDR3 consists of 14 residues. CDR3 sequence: CASKVGQVPIEQYF. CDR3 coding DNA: TGTGCCAGCAAGGTGGGGCAGGTCCCCATCGAGCAGTACTTC.

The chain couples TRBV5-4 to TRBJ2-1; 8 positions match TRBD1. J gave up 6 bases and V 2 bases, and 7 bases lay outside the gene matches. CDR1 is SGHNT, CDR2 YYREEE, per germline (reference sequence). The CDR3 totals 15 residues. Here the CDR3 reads CASSLDQGARNEQFF. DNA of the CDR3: TGTGCCAGCAGCTTAGATCAGGGGGCTCGCAATGAGCAGTTCTTC.

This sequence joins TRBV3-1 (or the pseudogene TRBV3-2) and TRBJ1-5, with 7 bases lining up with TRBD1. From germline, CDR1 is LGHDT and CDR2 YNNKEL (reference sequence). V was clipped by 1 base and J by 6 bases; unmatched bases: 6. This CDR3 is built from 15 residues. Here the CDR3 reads CASSQGVGGGQPQHF. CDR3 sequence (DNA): TGTGCCAGCAGCCAAGGAGTAGGGGGCGGTCAGCCCCAGCATTTT.

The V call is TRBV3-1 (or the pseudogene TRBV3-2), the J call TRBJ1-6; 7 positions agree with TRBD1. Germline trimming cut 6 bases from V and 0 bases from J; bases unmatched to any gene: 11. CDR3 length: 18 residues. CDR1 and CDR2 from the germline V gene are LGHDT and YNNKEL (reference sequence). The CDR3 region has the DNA TGTGCCAGCAGTCTCGACAGGGTCGAGAGCTCCTATAATTCACCCCTCCACTTT. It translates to CASSLDRVESSYNSPLHF.

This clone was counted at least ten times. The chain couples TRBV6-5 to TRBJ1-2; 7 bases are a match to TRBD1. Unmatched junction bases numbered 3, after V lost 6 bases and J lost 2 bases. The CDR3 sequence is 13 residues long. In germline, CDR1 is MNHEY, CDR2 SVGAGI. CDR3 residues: CASSTGQNYGYTF. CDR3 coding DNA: TGTGCCAGCAGCACGGGACAGAACTATGGCTACACCTTC.

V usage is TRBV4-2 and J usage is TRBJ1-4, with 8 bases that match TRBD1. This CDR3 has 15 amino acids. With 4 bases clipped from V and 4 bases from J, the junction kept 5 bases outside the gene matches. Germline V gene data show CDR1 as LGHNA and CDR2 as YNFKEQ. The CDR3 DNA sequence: TGTGCCAGCAGCCTTGGGACAGGTGGTAATGAAAAACTGTTTTTT. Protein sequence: CASSLGTGGNEKLFF.

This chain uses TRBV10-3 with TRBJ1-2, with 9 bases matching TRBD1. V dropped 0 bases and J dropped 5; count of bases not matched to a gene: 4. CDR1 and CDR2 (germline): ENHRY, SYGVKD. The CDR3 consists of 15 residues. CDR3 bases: TGTGCCATCAGTGAGTCCCAGACAGGGGGTTATGGCTACACCTTC. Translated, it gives CAISESQTGGYGYTF.

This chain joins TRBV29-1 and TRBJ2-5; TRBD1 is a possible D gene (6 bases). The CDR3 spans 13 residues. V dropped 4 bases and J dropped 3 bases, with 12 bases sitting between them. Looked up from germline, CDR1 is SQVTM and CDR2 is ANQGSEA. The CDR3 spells CSVVRTAKETQYF. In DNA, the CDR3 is TGCAGCGTTGTTAGGACAGCTAAAGAGACCCAGTACTTC.

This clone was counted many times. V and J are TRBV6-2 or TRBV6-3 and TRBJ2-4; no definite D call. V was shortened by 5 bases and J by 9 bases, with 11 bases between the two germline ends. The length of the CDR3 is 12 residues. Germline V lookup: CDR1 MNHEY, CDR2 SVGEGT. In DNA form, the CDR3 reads TGTGCCAGCAGTCCCTCCCGAGTCATTCAGTACTTC. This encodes CASSPSRVIQYF.

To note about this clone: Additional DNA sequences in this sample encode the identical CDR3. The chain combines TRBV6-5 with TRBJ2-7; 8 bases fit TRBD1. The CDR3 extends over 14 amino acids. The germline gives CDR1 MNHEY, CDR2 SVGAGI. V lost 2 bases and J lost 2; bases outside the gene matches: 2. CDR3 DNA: TGTGCCAGCAGTTACCGCAGGGGGCCCTACGAGCAGTACTTC. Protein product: CASSYRRGPYEQYF.